This record looks at one TCR beta chain sequence and its context. Trimming removed 3 bases at V and 6 bases at J, with 11 bases between. Germline V CDR1 and CDR2: MNHEY, SVGAGI. The CDR3 covers 13 residues. Clones were sequenced by immunoSEQ multiplex PCR, and TCRdb holds only the in-frame ones, with some missing. The sample comprises about 130,000 clones, approximately 90% of which are singletons, and around 7.9% rests with the top ten. The data stem from a study of control samples from healthy donors and cancer patients. The sequenced sample was blood. This TCR derives from a man aged 18 to 29 in good health. The gene calls are TRBV6-5 and TRBJ2-5; D possibly corresponds to TRBD1 (6 bases). The CDR3 region has the DNA TGTGCCAGCAGTTATACAGGGTCCCAGACCCAGTACTTC. Its translation is CASSYTGSQTQYF.